Listed here is a single T cell receptor beta chain. These data come from a study of blood T cell repertoires in COVID-19. This table comes from immunoSEQ multiplex PCR, and its TCRdb copy is limited to in-frame clones, with some not included. This sample has approximately 360,000 clones, with almost 90% found just once. CDR1 LNHDA and CDR2 SQIVND come from the germline V gene (reference sequence). The CDR3 totals 14 residues. V was cut by 3 bases and J by 2 bases, with 7 bases left in between. The clonotype originates from a man between 18 and 29 years old with active or convalescent COVID-19. The chain carries TRBV19 and TRBJ2-2; no definite D call. Sequencing was done on a sample of peripheral blood. The CDR3 DNA sequence: TGTGCCAGTAGTATTGCTACTAACACCGGGGAGCTGTTTTTT. Its translation is CASSIATNTGELFF.